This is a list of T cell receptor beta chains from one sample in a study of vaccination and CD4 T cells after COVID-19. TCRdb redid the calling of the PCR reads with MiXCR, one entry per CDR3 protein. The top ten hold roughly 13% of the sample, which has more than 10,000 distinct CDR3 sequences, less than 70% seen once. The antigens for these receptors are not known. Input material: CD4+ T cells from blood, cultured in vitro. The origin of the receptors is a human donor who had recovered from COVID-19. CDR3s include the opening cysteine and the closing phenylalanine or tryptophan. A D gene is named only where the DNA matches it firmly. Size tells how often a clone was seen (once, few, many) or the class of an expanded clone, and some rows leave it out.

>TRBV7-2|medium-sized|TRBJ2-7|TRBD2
CASSLGRGSFNEQYF
TGTGCCAGCAGCTTAGGGCGCGGGAGTTTCAACGAGCAGTACTTC
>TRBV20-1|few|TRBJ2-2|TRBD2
CSARPSGANTGELFF
TGCAGTGCTAGACCGAGCGGGGCGAACACCGGGGAGCTGTTTTTT
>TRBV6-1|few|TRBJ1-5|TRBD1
CASTGTALDQPQHF
TGTGCCAGCACCGGGACAGCCCTCGACCAGCCCCAGCATTTT
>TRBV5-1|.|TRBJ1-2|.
CASSLDPRSYDYTF
TGCGCCAGCAGCTTGGACCCCAGATCCTATGACTACACCTTC
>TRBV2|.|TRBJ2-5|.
CASSGRGETQYF
TGTGCCAGCAGTGGTCGCGGGGAGACCCAGTACTTC
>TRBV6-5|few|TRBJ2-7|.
CASSYSHGGRISEQYF
TGTGCCAGCAGTTACTCTCATGGGGGGCGAATTAGCGAGCAGTACTTC
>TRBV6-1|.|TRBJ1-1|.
CASSLGQIGTEAFF
TGTGCCAGCAGTCTAGGGCAGATAGGCACTGAAGCCTTCTTT
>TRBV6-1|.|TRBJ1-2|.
CASRALGSNYGYTF
TGTGCCAGCAGGGCCCTTGGGTCGAACTATGGCTACACCTTC
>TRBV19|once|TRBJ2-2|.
CASSISQGTGELFF
TGTGCCAGTAGTATTTCGCAGGGGACCGGGGAGCTGTTTTTT
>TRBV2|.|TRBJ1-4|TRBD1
CASGEDRAQEKLFF
TGTGCCAGCGGGGAAGACAGGGCCCAAGAAAAACTGTTTTTT
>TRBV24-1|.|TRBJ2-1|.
CATSDPKLGSYNEQFF
TGTGCCACCAGTGACCCGAAGCTGGGCAGCTACAATGAGCAGTTCTTC
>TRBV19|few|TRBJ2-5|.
CASTTGETQYF
TGTGCCAGTACTACCGGGGAGACCCAGTACTTC
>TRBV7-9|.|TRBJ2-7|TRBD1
CASSSRDSRSYEQYF
TGTGCCAGCAGCTCCCGGGACAGCCGCTCCTACGAGCAGTACTTC
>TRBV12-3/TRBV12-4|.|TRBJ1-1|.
CASRRQNTEAFF
TGTGCCAGCAGGCGACAGAACACTGAAGCTTTCTTT
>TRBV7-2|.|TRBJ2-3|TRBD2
CASSFTSDTDTQYF
TGTGCCAGCAGCTTTACTAGCGACACAGATACGCAGTATTTT
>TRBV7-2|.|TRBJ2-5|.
CASSLGGGDGETQYF
TGTGCCAGCAGCTTAGGTGGGGGAGACGGGGAGACCCAGTACTTC
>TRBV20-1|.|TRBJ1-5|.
CSARDSGGNQPQHF
TGCAGTGCTAGAGATTCTGGGGGCAATCAGCCCCAGCATTTT
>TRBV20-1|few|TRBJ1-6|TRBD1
CSARVGGDNSPLHF
TGCAGTGCTAGAGTAGGGGGCGATAATTCACCCCTCCACTTT
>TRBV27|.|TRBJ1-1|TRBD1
CASSLDREAEAFF
TGTGCCAGCAGCTTAGACAGGGAGGCTGAAGCTTTCTTT
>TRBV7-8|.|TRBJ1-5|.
CASSSSRISNQPQHF
TGTGCCAGCAGCTCAAGCCGTATTAGCAATCAGCCCCAGCATTTT
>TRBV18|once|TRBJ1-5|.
CASSKGTPQSNQPQHF
TGTGCCAGCTCCAAAGGGACACCTCAAAGCAATCAGCCCCAGCATTTT
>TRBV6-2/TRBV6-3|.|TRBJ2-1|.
CATSPGGKSNEQFF
TGTGCCACCTCACCAGGCGGGAAGAGTAATGAGCAGTTCTTC
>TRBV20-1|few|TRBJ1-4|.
CSAAPGGANEKLFF
TGCAGTGCCGCCCCTGGGGGGGCGAATGAAAAACTGTTTTTT